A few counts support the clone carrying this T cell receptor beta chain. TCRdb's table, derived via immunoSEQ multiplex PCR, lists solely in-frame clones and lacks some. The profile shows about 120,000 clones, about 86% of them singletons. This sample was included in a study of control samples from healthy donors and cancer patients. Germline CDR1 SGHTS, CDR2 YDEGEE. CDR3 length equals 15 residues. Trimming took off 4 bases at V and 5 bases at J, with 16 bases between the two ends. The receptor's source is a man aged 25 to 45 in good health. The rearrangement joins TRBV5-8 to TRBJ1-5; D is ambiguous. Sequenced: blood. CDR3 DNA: TGTGCCAGCAGCCCGGCCACGATAAAGGATCAGCCCCAGCATTTT. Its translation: CASSPATIKDQPQHF.